Sequencing of this T cell receptor (beta chain) was carried out in a study of blood T cell repertoires in COVID-19. Across the whole study: Spain, Italy and the United States supplied samples that represented acute and convalescent COVID-19. T cells, B-cell-depleted T cells, or PBMCs supplied cDNA or gDNA.

The method was immunoSEQ multiplex PCR; TCRdb's version includes in-frame clones alone and lacks a portion of them. The sample has approximately 140,000 clones; about 89% are singletons. This clonotype originated in a man between 50 and 59 years old with active or convalescent COVID-19. The sequenced sample was peripheral blood.

The CDR3 DNA reads TGTGCCAGCAGCCACCCGACAGGGAATGCTGCCTACGAGCAGTACTTC. Residues: CASSHPTGNAAYEQYF. This chain links TRBV5-5 with TRBJ2-7; TRBD1 matches at 7 bases. The trim removed 4 bases at V and 2 bases at J, leaving 12 bases unmatched. This CDR3 region has 16 residues. Germline V gives CDR1 SGHKS, CDR2 YYEKEE (reference sequence). The full variable domain, with the rest looked up from reference TRBV5-5 and TRBJ2-7, is DAGVTQSPTHLIKTRGQQVTLRCSPISGHKSVSWYQQVLGQGPQFIFQYYEKEERGRGNFPDRFSARQFPNYSSELNVNALLLGDSALYLCASSHPTGNAAYEQYFGPGTRLTVT.